This T cell receptor beta chain is drawn from a study of identical twins. Whole-study findings and limits: There were fewer insertions in abundant cord blood beta clonotypes, but memory repertoires showed no such pattern.

This clonotype was recorded many times. What it recognizes is unknown. Germline V lookup: CDR1 MNHEY, CDR2 SMNVEV (reference sequence). The CDR3 contains 15 residues. V was shortened by 0 bases and J by 2 bases, with 10 bases between the two germline ends. In TCRdb, the 5' RACE reads were re-called with MiXCR into one record per CDR3 protein. The sample lists approximately 140,000 distinct CDR3 sequences, roughly 3.2% seen once, with 7.5% to 8.5% in the top ten. The sequenced sample was memory T cells sorted from blood. This clonotype was sampled from a man aged 18 to 30 in good health. V and J are TRBV27 and TRBJ2-5; D call uncertain. CDR3 amino acids: CASSLSHRNQETQYF. The CDR3 region has the DNA TGTGCCAGCAGTTTATCTCACAGAAATCAAGAGACCCAGTACTTC.